The 16 T cell receptor beta chains presented below share a single source sample, sequenced in a study of T cell responses to AZD1222 COVID-19 vaccine. TCRdb's table, derived via immunoSEQ multiplex PCR, lists solely in-frame clones and lacks some. The sample has about 120,000 clones, about 88% seen once. Sequenced here: peripheral blood, sampled 28 days after the second AZD1222 dose. Receptors were obtained from an adult who received the AZD1222 COVID-19 vaccine.

The chain combines TRBV30 with TRBJ1-1, with D perhaps matching TRBD1 (5 bases). CDR1 is GTSNPN and CDR2 is SVGIG in the germline V gene (reference sequence). The CDR3 is 16 amino acids. V lost 3 bases and J lost 5, with 22 bases in between. CDR3 sequence: CAWSLSRRGERTEAFF. CDR3 sequence (DNA): TGTGCCTGGAGCTTAAGCCGGCGGGGGGAGAGGACTGAAGCTTTCTTT.

The chain joins TRBV2 to TRBJ2-1; TRBD1 is a possible D gene (5 bases). CDR3 length: 17 residues. Per the germline V gene, CDR1 is SNHLY and CDR2 is FYNNEI. V gave up 2 bases and J gave up 3 bases, with 17 bases separating them. The CDR3 reads CASSELGVGVDYNEQFF. The CDR3 region has the DNA TGTGCCAGCAGTGAACTTGGGGTAGGGGTGGACTACAATGAGCAGTTCTTC.

This clone occurred many times. V is TRBV5-1 and J is TRBJ2-2, with TRBD1 identical over 7 bases. The J segment lost 5 bases and the V segment lost 4 bases, leaving 8 bases of the junction unmatched. This CDR3 comprises 15 residues. Germline CDR1 is SGHRS and CDR2 is YFSETQ. The CDR3 loop reads CASSLGDSGTGELFF. As DNA, the CDR3 is TGCGCCAGCAGCCTAGGGGACAGCGGAACCGGGGAGCTGTTTTTT.

The rearrangement joins TRBV18 to TRBJ1-6; TRBD1 agrees at 7 bases. Germline CDR1 KGHSH, CDR2 LQKENI. The CDR3 totals 22 residues. V lost 0 bases, J lost 2 bases, and 19 bases stayed unmatched. CDR3 sequence (DNA): TGTGCCAGCTCACCACCGGTTATAAGGACAGGTGCGACGTGGCCCTATAATTCACCCCTCCACTTT. The encoded protein is CASSPPVIRTGATWPYNSPLHF. The full variable domain, in which reference TRBV18 and TRBJ1-6 provide the parts outside the CDR3, is NAGVMQNPRHLVRRRGQEARLRCSPMKGHSHVYWYRQLPEEGLKFMVYLQKENIIDESGMPKERFSAEFPKEGPSILRIQQVVRGDSAAYFCASSPPVIRTGATWPYNSPLHFGNGTRLTVT.

The rearrangement links TRBV6-5 to TRBJ1-1; D is uncertain. Between the trimmed V and J ends, which lost 6 bases and 4 bases, there was a span of 12 bases. The CDR3 extends over 13 amino acids. Germline CDR1 reads MNHEY; CDR2 reads SVGAGI. The CDR3 is CASSQAGSTEAFF. CDR3 DNA sequence: TGTGCCAGCAGCCAAGCGGGATCCACTGAAGCTTTCTTT.

With regard to this clone: This CDR3 is also generated by other DNA sequences in the sample. The V gene is TRBV19, the J gene TRBJ1-1; the match to TRBD1 covers 7 bases. The length of the CDR3 is 14 residues. V shed 5 bases, J shed 0 bases, and the junction held 3 bases outside the gene matches. The germline CDR1 and CDR2 sequences are LNHDA and SQIVND (reference sequence). The CDR3 loop is CASSRQGLNTEAFF. The CDR3 DNA follows: TGTGCCAGTAGTCGACAGGGATTGAACACTGAAGCTTTCTTT. Drawing the rest from reference TRBV19 and TRBJ1-1, the complete variable domain is DGGITQSPKYLFRKEGQNVTLSCEQNLNHDAMYWYRQDPGQGLRLIYYSQIVNDFQKGDIAEGYSVSREKKESFPLTVTSAQKNPTAFYLCASSRQGLNTEAFFGQGTRLTVV.

The genes are TRBV19 and TRBJ1-3; D not certain. This CDR3 spans 15 amino acids. Germline values: CDR1 LNHDA, CDR2 SQIVND (reference sequence). V shed 8 bases and J shed 0 bases, with 14 bases lying between them. CDR3: CASRDGRSSGNTIYF. The CDR3 region has the DNA TGTGCCAGTCGTGACGGCCGGAGCTCTGGAAACACCATATATTTT.

This clone was recorded only once. CDR3 loop: CASSQGRGRATDTQYF. As DNA, the CDR3 is TGTGCCAGCAGCCAAGGGAGAGGGAGGGCCACAGATACGCAGTATTTT. This chain connects TRBV3-1 (or the pseudogene TRBV3-2) to TRBJ2-3; 7 bases fit TRBD2. The V segment lost 1 base and the J segment 2 bases; nucleotides outside the gene matches: 6. Looked up from germline, CDR1 is LGHDT and CDR2 is YNNKEL (reference sequence). This CDR3 contains 16 residues.

The chain has TRBV5-6 and TRBJ1-5, with D possibly matching TRBD1 (5 bases). The CDR3 covers 14 residues. Germline loops: CDR1 SGHDT, CDR2 YYEEEE. V was trimmed by 4 bases and J by 3 bases, leaving 11 bases between them. The CDR3 DNA sequence: TGTGCCAGCAGCGGGACGGGCCACAATCAGCCCCAGCATTTT. Translating it yields CASSGTGHNQPQHF.

This chain links TRBV2 with TRBJ2-3, with D tentatively TRBD1 (7 bases). The V end lost 5 bases, the J end lost 11 bases, and 23 bases lay between the germline ends. Germline CDR1 SNHLY, CDR2 FYNNEI. The length of the CDR3 is 15 residues. The DNA of the CDR3 is TGTGCCAGCAGTTACCAGACAGGGTCCGGCGGGGTGCAGTATTTT. Its protein product is CASSYQTGSGGVQYF.

The chain uses TRBV29-1 and TRBJ2-5; possibly TRBD2 for D (5 bases). CDR3 size: 14 residues. The V gene lost 6 bases and the J gene lost 0 bases, with 14 bases spanning the gap. CDR1 and CDR2 (germline): SQVTM, ANQGSEA. Here the CDR3 DNA reads TGCAGCGTACGGTCCCGGCGGGACCAAGAGACCCAGTACTTC. Its protein is CSVRSRRDQETQYF.

This rearrangement joins TRBV7-8 to TRBJ1-2; D remains unclear. This CDR3 is 12 amino acids long. Germline CDR1 reads SGHVS; CDR2 reads FQNEAQ. Trimming took off 5 bases at V and 7 bases at J, with 11 bases between the two ends. CDR3 sequence reads: CASSPALSGYTF. The CDR3 DNA reads as TGTGCCAGCAGCCCCGCGTTGTCTGGCTACACCTTC.

A single count supports this clone. V usage is TRBV11-2 and J usage is TRBJ1-1; 7 bases align to TRBD1. CDR3 length: 13 residues. V shed 5 bases and J 0 bases; nucleotides not matched to a gene: 0. The germline V gene has CDR1 SGHAT and CDR2 FQNNGV. CDR3: CASSDRVNTEAFF. For the CDR3, the DNA is TGTGCCAGCAGCGACAGGGTGAACACTGAAGCTTTCTTT.

V and J are TRBV7-2 and TRBJ2-3; tentative D call: TRBD2 (7 bases). CDR1 and CDR2 (germline): SGHTA, FQGNSA. Trimming pared 0 bases from V and 10 bases from J, leaving 20 bases between. The CDR3 totals 16 residues. CDR3 in amino acids: CASSLALGGVGLAQYF. CDR3 DNA: TGTGCCAGCAGCTTAGCGCTAGGGGGGGTGGGTCTCGCGCAGTATTTT.

The chain recombines TRBV7-2 with TRBJ1-1; D might be TRBD1 (5 bases). The V end lost 0 bases, the J end lost 4 bases, and 15 bases lay between the germline ends. Germline V gene lookup returns CDR1 SGHTA and CDR2 FQGNSA. The CDR3 is 16 amino acids. The CDR3, as DNA: TGTGCCAGCAGCTTAGCCGGGACTCCCCTGGGCACTGAAGCTTTCTTT. Residues: CASSLAGTPLGTEAFF.

The chain combines TRBV18 with TRBJ1-6; 10 bases are a match to TRBD1. The junction had 3 bases not matched to a gene; V was cut back by 9 bases and J by 7 bases. The CDR3 has 13 residues. Germline values: CDR1 KGHSH, CDR2 LQKENI. CDR3 coding DNA: TGTGCCAGTCAGGACAGGGGGAATTCACCCCTCCACTTT. Translated: CASQDRGNSPLHF.